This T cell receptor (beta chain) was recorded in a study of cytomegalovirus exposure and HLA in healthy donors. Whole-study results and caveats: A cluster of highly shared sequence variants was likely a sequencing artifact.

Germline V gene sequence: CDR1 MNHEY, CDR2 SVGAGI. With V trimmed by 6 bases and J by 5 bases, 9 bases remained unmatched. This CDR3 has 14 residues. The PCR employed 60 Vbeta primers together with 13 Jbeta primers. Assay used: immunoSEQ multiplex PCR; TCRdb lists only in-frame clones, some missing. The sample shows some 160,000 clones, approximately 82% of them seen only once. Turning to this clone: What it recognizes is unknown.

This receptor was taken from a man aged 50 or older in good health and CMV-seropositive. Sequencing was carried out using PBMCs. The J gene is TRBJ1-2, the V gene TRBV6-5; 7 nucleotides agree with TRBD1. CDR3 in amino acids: CASSKTGVIYGYTF. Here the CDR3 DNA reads TGTGCCAGCAGCAAAACAGGGGTGATATATGGCTACACCTTC.